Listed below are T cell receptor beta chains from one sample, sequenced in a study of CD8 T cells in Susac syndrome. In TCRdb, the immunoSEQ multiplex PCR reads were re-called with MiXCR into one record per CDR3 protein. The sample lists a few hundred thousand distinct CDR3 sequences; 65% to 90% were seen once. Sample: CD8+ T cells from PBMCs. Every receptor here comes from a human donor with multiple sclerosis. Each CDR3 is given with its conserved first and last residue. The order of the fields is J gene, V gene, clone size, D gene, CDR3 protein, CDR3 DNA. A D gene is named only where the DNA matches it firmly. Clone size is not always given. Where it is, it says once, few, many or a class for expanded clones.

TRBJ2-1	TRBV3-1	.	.	CDTPSGYNEQFF	TGTGACACTCCGAGCGGCTACAATGAGCAGTTCTTC
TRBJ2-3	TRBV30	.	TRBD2	CAWSTGLGISAQYF	TGTGCCTGGAGTACAGGACTAGGGATTTCAGCGCAGTATTTT
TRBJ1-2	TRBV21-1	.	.	CASSRDRGDPYGYTF	TGTGCCAGCAGTAGGGATCGTGGAGACCCCTATGGCTACACCTTC
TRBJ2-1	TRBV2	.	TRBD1	CARGNRGIYNEQFF	TGTGCCAGGGGAAACAGGGGGATTTACAATGAGCAGTTCTTC
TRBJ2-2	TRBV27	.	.	CASSLWSPNTGELFF	TGTGCCAGCAGTTTATGGTCTCCTAACACCGGGGAGCTGTTTTTT
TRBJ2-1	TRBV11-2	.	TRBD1	CASSFGTGTHEQFF	TGTGCCAGCAGCTTCGGGACAGGTACGCATGAGCAGTTCTTC
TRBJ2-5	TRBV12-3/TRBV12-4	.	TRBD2	CASSLLGEGETQYF	TGTGCCAGCAGTTTATTAGGGGAGGGGGAGACCCAGTACTTC
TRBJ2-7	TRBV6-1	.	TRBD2	CASSPGEREGSYEQYF	TGTGCCAGCAGCCCCGGGGAGCGGGAAGGCTCCTACGAGCAGTACTTC
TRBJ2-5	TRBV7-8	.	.	CASSPTQGPGETQYF	TGTGCCAGCAGCCCCACCCAGGGACCAGGAGAGACCCAGTACTTC
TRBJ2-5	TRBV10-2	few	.	CASSDRGQETQYF	TGCGCCAGCAGTGACCGAGGACAAGAGACCCAGTACTTC
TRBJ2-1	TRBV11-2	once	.	CASSSFTAYSYNEQFF	TGTGCCAGCAGCTCATTCACAGCGTACTCCTACAATGAGCAGTTCTTC
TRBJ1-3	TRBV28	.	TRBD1	CASSQGQGASGNTIYF	TGTGCCAGCAGTCAAGGACAGGGGGCCTCTGGAAACACCATATATTTT
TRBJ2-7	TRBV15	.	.	CATSRDVERTYEQYF	TGTGCCACCAGCAGAGACGTGGAGCGAACCTACGAGCAGTACTTC
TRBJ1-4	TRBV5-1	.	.	CASSYEGTVEEKLFF	TGCGCCAGCAGCTACGAGGGGACGGTAGAGGAAAAACTGTTTTTT
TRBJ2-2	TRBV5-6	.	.	CASSFLLRELFF	TGTGCCAGCAGCTTCCTTTTGCGGGAGCTGTTTTTT
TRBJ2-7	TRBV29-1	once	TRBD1	CSVEGTGPYPYEQYF	TGCAGCGTTGAGGGGACAGGGCCTTACCCCTACGAGCAGTACTTC